This TCR beta chain is drawn from a study of T cells in Graves' hyperthyroidism and ophthalmopathy (dated by TCRdb to about 2019). Some background on the complete study: Peripheral blood samples were taken at initial diagnosis, before any treatment was given. The 95 to 100 discovery patients were randomly divided into training and test sets at a 7:3 ratio. A discovery cohort of about a hundred patients, about 40 with Graves' ophthalmopathy and about 60 with stable Graves' hyperthyroidism, was used to find distinguishing TCR V-J signatures. Once sampling was done, hyperthyroidism patients were given methimazole at a starting dose of 30 mg daily, whereas ophthalmopathy patients were given high-dose intravenous methylprednisolone. Prospective prediction of ophthalmopathy was tested in an independent validation cohort consisting of some 18 hyperthyroidism patients and around 16 patients who later progressed to ophthalmopathy. In over five Graves' hyperthyroidism patients, the study also compared T-cell repertoires from thyroid tissue with T-cell repertoires from blood. The paper describes TCR Vbeta CDR3 sequencing of 120 to 150 peripheral blood samples, made up of around 41 ophthalmopathy patients, 70 to 80 hyperthyroidism patients and some 17 progressor patients. The investigation overall reported the following: No statistical method was used to fix the sample size in advance, and group allocation was not hidden from the investigators. Most expanded thyroid clonotypes (frequency above 0.001) were also detected in blood, suggesting blood repertoires may reflect thyroid immune responses. A model built on a 13 V-J signature distinguished ophthalmopathy from stable hyperthyroidism, reaching about 88% sensitivity and about 81% specificity in cross-validation and 80%/75% in testing. In validation, progression to ophthalmopathy was predicted by the model with around 70% sensitivity and 72% to 80% specificity, a median of about 6.4 months before onset.

There are many counts of this clonotype. It has no known antigen specificity. Base qualities are not at hand, and no much larger clone is one base apart. Amplification of TCR beta CDR3 regions was carried out from RNA transcripts. A first-round RT-PCR of the TCR CDR3 used the HTBI primer set with the Qiagen OneStep RT-PCR kit. Libraries were constructed in a second round of multiplex PCR, after which size selection and purification were performed. Libraries were sequenced paired-end with 100 bp reads on an Illumina HiSeq2000. The paper's data handling went like this. SOAPnuke was used to process the raw data, throwing out any read that contained adapters or uncalled bases, had a mean Phred below 15, or lacked an exact constant-primer or identifier match. High-quality paired reads were merged with COPE v1.2.5, and unique nucleotide sequences were defined as clonotypes. MiTCR v1.1 was used to align the clonotypes against IMGT TRBV, TRBD and TRBJ reference segments. The analysis was restricted to V-J combinations with a frequency above 0.0001, which together covered over 99% of the repertoires. The TCS score was defined as F50 (clonal expansion) divided by E x V (chaos), with BLOSUM62-based TCRdist calculated between CDR3 peptides within each V-J. Welch's t-statistics and random forest reduced 500 to 650 V-J features to around 14, which were used in a naive Bayes classifier (R e1071). TCRdb reran the public reads through fastp at Q25 and MiXCR, keeping productive beta chains. CDR3 protein sequences are deduplicated, and each keeps its most common genes and DNA. The V and J calls follow TCRdb's processing rather than the paper's. Across this sample there are around 450,000 distinct CDR3 sequences, with roughly 13% seen only once. Together, the top ten hold more than 4.5% of the sample.

A patient counted as having stable Graves' hyperthyroidism if no progression to ophthalmopathy occurred over 18 months of follow-up. Hyperthyroidism patients were newly diagnosed, had a disease duration of under 2 months, and were aged 18 to 65 years. Any patient with an uncontrolled infection, another autoimmune disease, pregnancy or lactation was excluded. Diagnoses were based on clinical symptoms, serum thyroxine and TRAb, thyroid ultrasound and orbital computed tomography. Ficoll-Paque density gradient centrifugation was used to isolate PBMCs from approximately 10 ml of fresh peripheral blood. Trizol reagent was used to extract total RNA, and RNA quality was then checked on an Agilent 2100 Bioanalyzer. Sample: blood. This sequence was found in a woman under 30 with Graves' hyperthyroidism.

The DNA sequence is as follows: TGCAGTGCTCTAAGGGGGCAAGAGACCCAGTACTTC. This is translated as CSALRGQETQYF. The chain employs TRBV20-1 and TRBJ2-5; TRBD1 is possibly the D segment (6 matching bases). Trimming at the junction amounts to 5 bases on V and 2 bases on J, and the germline ends lie 9 bases apart. The CDR3 measures 12 amino acids from cysteine to phenylalanine. Only the CDR3 portion is preserved as DNA: 36 bases, with reading frame beginning at the first base. From a lookup of the germline V gene (reference sequence), CDR1 and CDR2 are DFQATT and SNEGSKA.